The 27 T cell receptor beta chains below come from one sample, sequenced in a study of T cells in Graves' hyperthyroidism and ophthalmopathy. Authors of the study amplified TCR beta CDR3 regions from RNA transcripts. A first-round RT-PCR of the TCR CDR3 used the HTBI primer set. TCRdb processed the multiplex PCR reads anew with MiXCR; each CDR3 protein has one entry. The sample lists nearly 600,000 distinct CDR3 sequences, approximately 13% occurring once. The specimen sequenced was blood. The receptors stem from a woman aged 25-40 years with Graves' hyperthyroidism that later progressed to Graves' ophthalmopathy.

There are a few counts of this clonotype. The J gene is TRBJ2-1, the V gene TRBV7-2; 7 bases map to TRBD2. There are 18 residues in the CDR3. The trim removed 1 base at V and 0 bases at J, leaving 9 bases unmatched. The germline V gene encodes CDR1 SGHTA and CDR2 FQGNSA. CDR3 nucleotides: TGTGCCAGCAGCTTAGGGGGGATAGCGGGCGGCTCCTACAATGAGCAGTTCTTC. Translating gives CASSLGGIAGGSYNEQFF.

This clonotype was counted at least ten times. This chain uses TRBV7-2 with TRBJ2-5; possibly TRBD2 for D (6 bases). The CDR3 length is 21 residues. Germline assignment: CDR1 SGHTA and CDR2 FQGNSA. Trimming cost V 2 bases and J 5 bases, with 33 bases left between them. The CDR3 loop is CASSLFPVRVGRERPQETQYF. In DNA, the CDR3 is TGTGCCAGCAGCTTATTTCCGGTTCGGGTAGGCCGGGAGCGCCCTCAGGAGACCCAGTACTTC.

Ten or more counts support this clonotype. This chain joins TRBV20-1 and TRBJ2-1, with D unresolved. The V gene's germline CDR1 is DFQATT and CDR2 SNEGSKA (reference sequence). Deletions cut 0 bases from V and 5 bases from J, with 5 bases between. The length of the CDR3 is 12 residues. The CDR3 spells CSARETDNEQFF. The CDR3 bases are TGCAGTGCTAGAGAAACAGACAATGAGCAGTTCTTC.

This clonotype showed up many times. CDR3 DNA sequence: TGTGCCACCAGTGATTCTGGACAGGGGGACACCGGGGAGCTGTTTTTT. This sequence encodes CATSDSGQGDTGELFF. This rearrangement joins TRBV24-1 to TRBJ2-2; 10 bases fit TRBD1. The CDR3 loop spans 16 amino acids. CDR1 and CDR2 from the germline V gene are KGHDR and SFDVKD. V lost 2 bases and J lost 3; bases outside the gene matches: 2.

The V and J genes are TRBV27 and TRBJ2-3; unclear D gene. CDR3 length equals 14 residues. Germline CDR1 reads MNHEY; CDR2 reads SMNVEV (reference sequence). V dropped 4 bases and J dropped 0 bases, with 8 bases sitting between them. The CDR3 nucleotides read TGTGCCAGCAGTTCAACAGTTAGCACAGATACGCAGTATTTT. Its translation: CASSSTVSTDTQYF.

The chain is built from TRBV7-9 and TRBJ2-5; D gene uncertain. This CDR3 region has 15 residues. Looked up from germline, CDR1 is SEHNR and CDR2 is FQNEAQ (reference sequence). Trimming left V 1 base short and J 4 bases short, with 13 bases between. The chain's CDR3 is CASSLVWVTRETQYF. The CDR3 DNA is TGTGCCAGCAGCTTAGTTTGGGTGACCCGAGAGACCCAGTACTTC.

This clonotype was counted at least ten times. The chain combines TRBV3-1 with TRBJ1-5, with TRBD1 as a possible D gene (5 bases). CDR1 and CDR2 from the germline V gene are LGHDT and YNNKEL (reference sequence). The ends were cut back, 4 bases at V and 7 bases at J, with 14 bases in the middle. The CDR3 has 14 amino acids. CDR3 residues: CASSPAGGVQPQHF. The CDR3 DNA follows: TGTGCCAGCAGCCCGGCGGGGGGGGTCCAGCCCCAGCATTTT. Complete variable domain (other parts from reference TRBV3-1 and TRBJ1-5): DTAVSQTPKYLVTQMGNDKSIKCEQNLGHDTMYWYKQDSKKFLKIMFSYNNKELIINETVPNRFSPKSPDKAHLNLHINSLELGDSAVYFCASSPAGGVQPQHFGDGTRLSIL.

The chain is built from TRBV28 and TRBJ2-7; D tentatively reads TRBD1 or TRBD2 (6 bases each). The CDR3 sequence is 15 residues long. V shed 2 bases and J shed 8 bases, with 19 bases lying between them. The germline gives CDR1 MDHEN, CDR2 SYDVKM. In nucleotides, the CDR3 is TGTGCCAGCAGTTTAGGTGTGGGGGGCTACGATAAGCAGTACTTC. Translating it yields CASSLGVGGYDKQYF.

This clonotype has ten or more counts. The chain couples TRBV24-1 to TRBJ2-5; D remains ambiguous. Trimming pared 1 base from V and 11 bases from J, leaving 22 bases between. Germline V gene lookup returns CDR1 KGHDR and CDR2 SFDVKD. CDR3 length: 16 residues. Here the CDR3 DNA reads TGTGCCACCAGTGATTTTAGGCGGTCACACCCCGACTTACAGTACTTC. It specifies CATSDFRRSHPDLQYF.

This clonotype was recorded at least ten times. This rearrangement joins TRBV20-1 to TRBJ2-2; 12 nucleotides align to TRBD2. The length of the CDR3 is 14 residues. The germline V gene has CDR1 DFQATT and CDR2 SNEGSKA (reference sequence). For the CDR3, the DNA is TGCAGGGCGGGGGCTAGCGGGAGGGGCGGGGAGCTGTTTTTT. Residues: CRAGASGRGGELFF.

This clonotype was counted at least ten times. The gene calls are TRBV6-1 and TRBJ1-1; D ambiguous. Germline V gene data show CDR1 as MNHNS and CDR2 as SASEGT. This CDR3 spans 13 amino acids. V lost 8 bases and J 6 bases, leaving 16 bases between the germline ends. CDR3 sequence: CASATAQVPEAFF. CDR3 in DNA: TGTGCCAGCGCCACAGCGCAAGTACCTGAAGCTTTCTTT.

This clonotype was detected a few times. The rearrangement links TRBV19 to TRBJ2-7, with TRBD2 matching over 7 bases. The V segment lost 4 bases and the J segment 2 bases; nucleotides outside the gene matches: 5. This CDR3 is 14 amino acids long. Germline V gene data show CDR1 as LNHDA and CDR2 as SQIVND (reference sequence). This CDR3 is CASSTSGEPYEQYF. As DNA, the CDR3 is TGTGCCAGTAGTACAAGCGGGGAGCCCTACGAGCAGTACTTC.

This clonotype was counted at least ten times. The CDR3 DNA sequence: TGTGCCAGCAGTTTCCGTGGGAGGGATCAGACCCAGTACTTC. Its protein product is CASSFRGRDQTQYF. The chain combines TRBV12-3 or TRBV12-4 with TRBJ2-5, with TRBD2 matching over 7 bases. V gave up 3 bases and J gave up 6 bases; unmatched junction bases: 7. This CDR3 contains 14 residues.

In this sample, this clonotype turned up many times. This sequence joins TRBV6-1 and TRBJ2-2, with no clear D. CDR3 length: 14 residues. Trimming pared 1 base from V and 4 bases from J, leaving 7 bases between. The germline V gene has CDR1 MNHNS and CDR2 SASEGT. The chain's CDR3 is CASSEGTSTGELFF. The CDR3 nucleotides are TGTGCCAGCAGTGAAGGAACCAGCACCGGGGAGCTGTTTTTT.

This clonotype was recorded many times. The chain has TRBV29-1 and TRBJ2-2; D is perhaps TRBD2 (5 bases). The V end was cut by 3 bases, the J end by 3 bases, with 8 bases between. Germline-derived CDR1 and CDR2 are SQVTM and ANQGSEA. The CDR3 is made up of 13 amino acids. CDR3 sequence reads: CSVDGEDTGELFF. As DNA, the CDR3 is TGCAGCGTTGACGGGGAAGACACCGGGGAGCTGTTTTTT.

In its sample, this clonotype was seen a few times. One end of the junction does not line up with germline, which may come from a read error. The chain recombines TRBV11-3 with TRBJ2-7; no clear D. Per the germline V gene, CDR1 is SGHNT and CDR2 is YENEEA. CDR3 length: 13 amino acids. CDR3 coding DNA: TGTGCCAGCAGCTTAGATGGCCCCTACGAGCGGTACTTC. Translation gives CASSLDGPYERYF.

The chain links TRBV9 to TRBJ2-1, with D perhaps matching TRBD2 (6 bases). The CDR3 extends over 17 amino acids. The V end was cut by 3 bases, the J end by 4 bases, with 20 bases between. CDR1 is SGDLS, CDR2 YYNGEE, per germline. In DNA form, the CDR3 reads TGTGCCAGCAGCGCCTCCGGGACGGGAGCTTTTTACAATGAGCAGTTCTTC. Residues: CASSASGTGAFYNEQFF.

This clonotype qualifies as medium-sized. V and J are TRBV3-2 and TRBJ1-6; no DNA check was done on the table's D call, TRBD1. TRBV3-2 is given as a pseudogene. There are 15 residues in the CDR3. CDR3 residues: CASSPGDRFNSPLHF. In DNA form, the CDR3 reads TGTGCCAGCAGCCCCGGGGACAGATTTAATTCACCCCTCCACTTT.

This clonotype was counted ten times or more. The chain links TRBV6-1 to TRBJ1-1; D not resolved. The ends were cut back, 2 bases at V and 4 bases at J, with 14 bases in the middle. Looked up from germline, CDR1 is MNHNS and CDR2 is SASEGT. The CDR3 length is 15 residues. DNA of the CDR3: TGTGCCAGCAGTGAAAGGAGGTACCGCGGCACTGAAGCTTTCTTT. Its protein product is CASSERRYRGTEAFF.

This clonotype was counted only a few times. The J gene is TRBJ2-2, the V gene TRBV10-2, with 7 positions matching TRBD1. The length of the CDR3 is 17 residues. V was clipped by 4 bases and J by 4 bases; unmatched bases: 12. CDR1 is WSHSY and CDR2 is SAAADI in the germline V gene. As DNA, the CDR3 is TGCGCCAGCAGTGCCGGGACAGCGAATTGGGGCACCGGGGAGCTGTTTTTT. Its translation: CASSAGTANWGTGELFF.

This clonotype was seen repeatedly, ten times or more. The CDR3 coding sequence is TGTGCCAGCAGCCCCCGGCGTACAGATACGCAGTATTTT. Translated, it gives CASSPRRTDTQYF. J is TRBJ2-3 and V is TRBV7-2; no clear D gene. The CDR3 covers 13 residues. Germline V gene lookup returns CDR1 SGHTA and CDR2 FQGNSA. Trimming cost V 5 bases and J 3 bases, with 9 bases left between them.

This clonotype was detected a few times. This chain joins TRBV3-1 and TRBJ2-7, with D possibly TRBD1 on 5 matching bases. The CDR3 is 16 residues long. Germline lookup yields CDR1 LGHDT and CDR2 YNNKEL (reference sequence). Trimming shortened V by 0 bases and J by 0 bases, and 12 bases separated the two germline ends. DNA of the CDR3: TGTGCCAGCAGCCAAGATCGAGACAGAAACTCCTACGAGCAGTACTTC. Translating gives CASSQDRDRNSYEQYF.

Note on this clonotype: This CDR3 is missing its conserved last phenylalanine or tryptophan, likely due to a read error. The V gene is TRBV28, the J gene TRBJ1-2; perhaps TRBD1 as D (5 bases). Germline V lookup: CDR1 MDHEN, CDR2 SYDVKM. This CDR3 spans 15 amino acids. In nucleotides, the CDR3 is TGTGCCGGCAGTTTAGGGGACCCCCCTTACTATGGCTACACCCTC. Its translation: CAGSLGDPPYYGYTL.

Many counts were recorded for this clonotype. This sequence joins TRBV30 and TRBJ1-1; D not resolved. V dropped 3 bases and J dropped 11 bases, with 22 bases sitting between them. The CDR3 length is 14 residues. Germline assignment: CDR1 GTSNPN and CDR2 SVGIG (reference sequence). The chain's CDR3 is CAWRPPRVREWAFF. DNA of the CDR3: TGTGCCTGGAGACCACCCCGAGTCCGAGAGTGGGCTTTCTTT.

The table lists this clonotype with many counts. V gene TRBV7-2 combines with J gene TRBJ1-2; D not resolved. V dropped 3 bases and J dropped 6 bases, with 11 bases sitting between them. CDR1 is SGHTA, CDR2 FQGNSA, per germline. This CDR3 is built from 13 residues. CDR3 residues: CASSLELVHGYTF. CDR3 coding DNA: TGTGCCAGCAGCTTGGAACTGGTCCATGGCTACACCTTC.

This clonotype has more than one count but fewer than ten. This chain links TRBV20-1 with TRBJ1-4, with 10 bases matching TRBD1. Trimming cost V 4 bases and J 7 bases; bases outside gene matches: 9. The CDR3 contains 15 residues. Germline CDR1 reads DFQATT; CDR2 reads SNEGSKA (reference sequence). CDR3 nucleotide sequence: TGCAGTGCTAACGAAGCGACAGGGGGCTCTGAAAAACTGTTTTTT. Residues: CSANEATGGSEKLFF.

This clonotype has a single count. A much more abundant neighbour one base away suggests this may be a read error. This sequence joins TRBV6-5 and TRBJ2-7; perhaps D is TRBD1 or TRBD2 (5 bases each). CDR3 length: 13 amino acids. From germline, CDR1 is MNHEY and CDR2 SVGAGI. Between the trimmed V and J ends, which lost 2 bases and 6 bases, there was a span of 11 bases. CDR3 DNA sequence: TGTGCCAGCAGTTACGGGACGCCCTGCGAGCAGTACTTC. Translated: CASSYGTPCEQYF.